The rows below give T cell receptor beta chains drawn from one sample of a study of a mutant IDH1 vaccine in newly diagnosed glioma. The repertoire was sequenced with immunoSEQ multiplex PCR; TCRdb's copy has only in-frame clones and lacks some. The profile shows tens of thousands of clones, around 83% of them singletons. Sequenced here: peripheral blood mononuclear cells (PBMCs), sampled from a glioma patient treated with radiotherapy, temozolomide or both. Source of these receptors: a woman aged 18 to 35 with glioma. Some clones in this sample may be carry-over from other donors' samples. Each CDR3 is given with its conserved first and last residue. Each record gives: J gene, D gene, V gene, clone size, CDR3 DNA, CDR3 protein. The D gene is left open where the match is weak. Rows may omit the clone size; those that give it use once, few, many or a size class.

TRBJ1-2 | - | TRBV6-5 | - | TGTGCCAGCAGACCACAGGGCGGTCCCTATGGCTACACCTTC | CASRPQGGPYGYTF
TRBJ2-7 | - | TRBV30 | - | TGTGCCTGGAGTGGAAAGGGGGAGCAGTACTTC | CAWSGKGEQYF
TRBJ2-2 | - | TRBV7-9 | - | TGTGCCAGCAGCTTAGGGCTAAACACCGGGGAGCTGTTTTTT | CASSLGLNTGELFF
TRBJ1-5 | - | TRBV7-2 | - | TGTGCCAGCAGCCCCTTAGGAACAGACCTTAGCAATCAGCCCCAGCATTTT | CASSPLGTDLSNQPQHF
TRBJ1-5 | TRBD1 | TRBV6-5 | - | TGTGCCAGCAGAGCGACAGGGGGAAATCAGCCCCAGCATTTT | CASRATGGNQPQHF
TRBJ2-7 | - | TRBV19 | few | TGTGCCAGTAGTGGAAAGATGTCCAACTTGATTTGGGGGCAGTACTTC | CASSGKMSNLIWGQYF
TRBJ1-1 | TRBD1 | TRBV27 | - | TGTGCCAGCAGTTTCGGTCCCGGGACAGGGGTCAACACTGAAGCTTTCTTT | CASSFGPGTGVNTEAFF
TRBJ1-5 | - | TRBV5-1 | few | TGCGCCAGCAGCCACACTGGAAATCAGCCCCAGCATTTT | CASSHTGNQPQHF
TRBJ1-2 | - | TRBV11-2 | once | TGTGCCAGCAGCTTAGGGGCGGGCCGGACCTATGGCTACACCTTC | CASSLGAGRTYGYTF
TRBJ2-2 | TRBD1 | TRBV11-2 | - | TGTGCCAGCAGCTTAGACCGGGGACAGGGGAGGACCGGGGAGCTGTTTTTT | CASSLDRGQGRTGELFF
TRBJ2-3 | - | TRBV5-1 | - | TGCGCCAGCAGCAGCCGGTCCAGCGGGAGCACAGATACGCAGTATTTT | CASSSRSSGSTDTQYF
TRBJ2-3 | TRBD1 | TRBV5-1 | - | TGCGCCAGCAGCTCCGGGACAGGGCTCGCAGATACGCAGTATTTT | CASSSGTGLADTQYF
TRBJ1-1 | TRBD1 | TRBV9 | - | TGTGCCAGCAGCGGGGACAGTCCTGAAGCTTTCTTT | CASSGDSPEAFF
TRBJ2-2 | - | TRBV29-1 | - | TGCAGCGTTGATCTTGGGGACACCGGGGAGCTGTTTTTT | CSVDLGDTGELFF
TRBJ1-1 | - | TRBV5-1 | - | TGCGCCAGCAGCCAGCTGGAGATCACTGAAGCTTTCTTT | CASSQLEITEAFF
TRBJ2-1 | - | TRBV7-7 | few | TGTGCCAGCAGCTTAAGTCCTGACAATGAGCAGTTCTTC | CASSLSPDNEQFF
TRBJ1-5 | - | TRBV5-4 | - | TGTGCCAGCAGCTTGGCCAAGTCGTTGGACCCCGGGAGCGGGCAGCCCCAGCATTTT | CASSLAKSLDPGSGQPQHF
TRBJ2-7 | TRBD1 | TRBV2 | - | TGTGCCAGCAGTCGTCCGACAGGGGTCAACGAGCAGTACTTC | CASSRPTGVNEQYF
TRBJ1-2 | - | TRBV28 | - | TGTGCCAGCAGTTCCGCAGAGATCTATGGCTACACCTTC | CASSSAEIYGYTF
TRBJ2-1 | TRBD2 | TRBV6-4 | - | TGTGCCAGCAGTGACACCGGTGCGGGGGTTAATGAGCAGTTCTTC | CASSDTGAGVNEQFF
TRBJ1-2 | - | TRBV7-2 | - | TGTGCCAGCAGCTTAGCGGCGGGGTCCTATGGCTACACCTTC | CASSLAAGSYGYTF
TRBJ2-5 | - | TRBV30 | - | TGTGCCTGGAGTGCCCTAATTGAGACCCAGTACTTC | CAWSALIETQYF
TRBJ1-6 | - | TRBV25-1 | - | TGTGCCAGCAGTCGTAGTACAGGCGCCGTACCCCTCCACTTT | CASSRSTGAVPLHF
TRBJ1-5 | - | TRBV19 | - | TGTGCCAGTAGTAGTGGGAGCAATCAGCCCCAGCATTTT | CASSSGSNQPQHF
TRBJ2-3 | TRBD2 | TRBV5-6 | - | TGTGCCAGCAGCTTGGAGGGTAGCGGGAGAGATACGCAGTATTTT | CASSLEGSGRDTQYF
TRBJ2-2 | - | TRBV19 | - | TGTGCCAGCGTGGGCCGGGGAACCGGGGAGCTGTTTTTT | CASVGRGTGELFF
TRBJ2-2 | TRBD2 | TRBV5-8 | - | TGTGCCAGCAGCTTACTAGCGGGAATAACCGGGGAGCTGTTTTTT | CASSLLAGITGELFF
TRBJ1-5 | TRBD1 | TRBV7-9 | - | TGTGCCAGCAGCTTAGGGGGACAGGTCCAGCCCCAGCATTTT | CASSLGGQVQPQHF
TRBJ2-3 | TRBD2 | TRBV30 | - | TGTGCCTGGAGTCACGGGACTAGCGGACTAGCAGATACGCAGTATTTT | CAWSHGTSGLADTQYF
TRBJ2-2 | TRBD1 | TRBV7-9 | - | TGTGCCAGCAGCCCCAGACAGGGGGTTAACACCGGGGAGCTGTTTTTT | CASSPRQGVNTGELFF
TRBJ1-1 | - | TRBV9 | - | TGTGCCAGCAGCCTTGACCGGGGTAACACTGAAGCTTTCTTT | CASSLDRGNTEAFF
TRBJ2-1 | TRBD2 | TRBV5-1 | - | TGCGCCAGCAGCTTGGACTGGGAACTAGCGGGGGTTGAGCAGTTCTTC | CASSLDWELAGVEQFF
TRBJ2-7 | - | TRBV6-1 | - | TGTGCCAGCAGTGAACTGACCCGTCGACAGTACTTC | CASSELTRRQYF
TRBJ1-1 | - | TRBV10-3 | - | TGTGCCATCAGCGTCAAGGAATCCACTGAAGCTTTCTTT | CAISVKESTEAFF
TRBJ1-3 | - | TRBV29-1 | - | TGCAGCGTTCGTCCCCGGGGGTCTGGAAACACCATATATTTT | CSVRPRGSGNTIYF
TRBJ2-3 | TRBD2 | TRBV4-2 | - | TGTGCCAGCAGCCAAGTACTAGCGGGTCGCACAGATACGCAGTATTTT | CASSQVLAGRTDTQYF
TRBJ2-5 | - | TRBV10-2 | - | TGCGCCAGCAGTGAGCCCATCCGGGACAATAGCTTAGAGCAAGAGACCCAGTACTTC | CASSEPIRDNSLEQETQYF
TRBJ1-4 | TRBD1 | TRBV7-2 | - | TGTGCCAGCAGCTTAGGGGACAGTTTTAATGAAAAACTGTTTTTT | CASSLGDSFNEKLFF
TRBJ1-1 | - | TRBV10-3 | - | TGTGCCATCAGGTCTAACACTGAAGCTTTCTTT | CAIRSNTEAFF
TRBJ2-7 | - | TRBV14 | - | TGTGCCAGCAGCCAAGGGGCAGGGGGGGCCGCCTACGAGCAGTACTTC | CASSQGAGGAAYEQYF
TRBJ2-2 | - | TRBV7-2 | - | TGTGCCAGCAGCTTAGCAGGTGCGGTCACCGGGGAGCTGTTTTTT | CASSLAGAVTGELFF
TRBJ2-2 | - | TRBV6-5 | - | TGTGCCAGCAGTTACGGGGCCAGCACCGGGGAGCTGTTTTTT | CASSYGASTGELFF
TRBJ1-6 | - | TRBV5-5 | - | TGTGCCAGCAGCTTGGAGGGGTATTCACCCCTCCACTTT | CASSLEGYSPLHF
TRBJ2-1 | TRBD2 | TRBV7-9 | - | TGTGCCAGCAGCTATGGGGGGGGAGAGCAGTTCTTC | CASSYGGGEQFF
TRBJ2-6 | - | TRBV2 | - | TGTGCCAGCAGTAAGGGTACGGGGGCCAACGTCCTGACTTTC | CASSKGTGANVLTF